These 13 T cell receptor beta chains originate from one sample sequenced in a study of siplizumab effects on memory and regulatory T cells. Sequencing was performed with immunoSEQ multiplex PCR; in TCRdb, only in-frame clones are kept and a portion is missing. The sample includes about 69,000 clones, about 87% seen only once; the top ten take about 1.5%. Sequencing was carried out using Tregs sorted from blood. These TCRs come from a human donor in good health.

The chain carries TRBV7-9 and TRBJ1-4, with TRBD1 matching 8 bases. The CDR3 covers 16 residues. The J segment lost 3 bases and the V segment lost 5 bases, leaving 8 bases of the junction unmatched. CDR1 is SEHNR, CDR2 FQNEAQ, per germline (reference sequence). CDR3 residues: CASSGVTGVANEKLFF. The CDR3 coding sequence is TGTGCCAGCAGCGGAGTGACAGGGGTGGCTAATGAAAAACTGTTTTTT.

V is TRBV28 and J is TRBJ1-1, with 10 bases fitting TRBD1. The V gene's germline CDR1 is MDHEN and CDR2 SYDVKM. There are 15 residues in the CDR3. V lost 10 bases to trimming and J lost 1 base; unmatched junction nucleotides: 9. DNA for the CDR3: TGTGCCACCCTAAGAGGGGACAGGGGGAACACTGAAGCTTTCTTT. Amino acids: CATLRGDRGNTEAFF.

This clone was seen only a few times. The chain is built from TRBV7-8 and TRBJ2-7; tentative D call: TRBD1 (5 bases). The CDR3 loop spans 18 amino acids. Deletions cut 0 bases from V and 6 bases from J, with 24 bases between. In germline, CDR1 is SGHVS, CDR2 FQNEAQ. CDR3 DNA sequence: TGTGCCAGCAGCTTAGCGCATAACCAGGGAAGGTGGTTGGGCGAGCAGTACTTC. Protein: CASSLAHNQGRWLGEQYF.

The CDR3 is CASSYYQAYEQYF. The CDR3 bases are TGTGCCAGCAGCTACTACCAAGCCTACGAGCAGTACTTC. This rearrangement joins TRBV7-2 to TRBJ2-7; no firm D call. This CDR3 has 13 amino acids. The germline V gene has CDR1 SGHTA and CDR2 FQGNSA. Trimming pared 4 bases from V and 2 bases from J, leaving 9 bases between.

CDR3 DNA: TGCGCCAGCAGTGAGCACCGGGACAGGGCACCCTACGAGCAGTACTTC. Protein sequence: CASSEHRDRAPYEQYF. The chain couples TRBV10-1 to TRBJ2-7, with 9 bases identical to TRBD1. The CDR3 is made up of 16 amino acids. V shed 2 bases and J 2 bases; nucleotides not matched to a gene: 7. Germline loops: CDR1 WNHNN, CDR2 SYGVQD (reference sequence).

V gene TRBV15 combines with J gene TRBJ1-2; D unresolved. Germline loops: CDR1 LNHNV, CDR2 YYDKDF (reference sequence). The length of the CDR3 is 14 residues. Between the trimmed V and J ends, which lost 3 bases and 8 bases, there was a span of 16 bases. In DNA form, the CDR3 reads TGTGCCACCAGCAGTCTCCAACTCGTTGGGGGCTACACCTTC. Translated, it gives CATSSLQLVGGYTF. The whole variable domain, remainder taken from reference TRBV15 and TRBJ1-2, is DAMVIQNPRYQVTQFGKPVTLSCSQTLNHNVMYWYQQKSSQAPKLLFHYYDKDFNNEADTPDNFQSRRPNTSFCFLDIRSPGLGDTAMYLCATSSLQLVGGYTFGSGTRLTVV.

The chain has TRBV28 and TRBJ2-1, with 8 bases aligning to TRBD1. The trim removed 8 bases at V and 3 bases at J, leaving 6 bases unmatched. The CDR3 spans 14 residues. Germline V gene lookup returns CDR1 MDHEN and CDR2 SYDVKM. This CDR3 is CASGTGVNYNEQFF. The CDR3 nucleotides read TGTGCCAGCGGGACAGGTGTTAACTACAATGAGCAGTTCTTC.

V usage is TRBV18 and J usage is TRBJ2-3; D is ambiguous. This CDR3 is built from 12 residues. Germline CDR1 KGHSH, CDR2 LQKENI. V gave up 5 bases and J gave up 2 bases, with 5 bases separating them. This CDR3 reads CASSSYTDTQYF. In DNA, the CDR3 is TGTGCCAGCTCATCTTACACAGATACGCAGTATTTT.

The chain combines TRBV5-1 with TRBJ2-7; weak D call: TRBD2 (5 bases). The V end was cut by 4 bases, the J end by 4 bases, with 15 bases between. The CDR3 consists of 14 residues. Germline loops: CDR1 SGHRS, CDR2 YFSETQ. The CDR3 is CASSPGIVQYEQYF. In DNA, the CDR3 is TGCGCCAGCAGCCCGGGAATTGTCCAGTACGAGCAGTACTTC. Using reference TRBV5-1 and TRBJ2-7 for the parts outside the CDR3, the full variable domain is KAGVTQTPRYLIKTRGQQVTLSCSPISGHRSVSWYQQTPGQGLQFLFEYFSETQRNKGNFPGRFSGRQFSNSRSEMNVSTLELGDSALYLCASSPGIVQYEQYFGPGTRLTVT.

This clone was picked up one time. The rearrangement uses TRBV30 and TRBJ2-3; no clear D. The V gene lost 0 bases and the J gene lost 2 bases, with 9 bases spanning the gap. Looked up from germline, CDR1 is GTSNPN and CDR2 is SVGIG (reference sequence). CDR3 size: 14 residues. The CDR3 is CAWSVVQTTDTQYF. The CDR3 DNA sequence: TGTGCCTGGAGTGTAGTACAGACCACAGATACGCAGTATTTT.

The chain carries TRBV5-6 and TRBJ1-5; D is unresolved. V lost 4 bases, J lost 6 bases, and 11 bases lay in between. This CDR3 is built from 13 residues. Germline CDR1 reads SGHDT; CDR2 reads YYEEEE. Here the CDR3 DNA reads TGTGCCAGCAGCCAATCAATAGGTCAGCCCCAGCATTTT. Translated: CASSQSIGQPQHF.

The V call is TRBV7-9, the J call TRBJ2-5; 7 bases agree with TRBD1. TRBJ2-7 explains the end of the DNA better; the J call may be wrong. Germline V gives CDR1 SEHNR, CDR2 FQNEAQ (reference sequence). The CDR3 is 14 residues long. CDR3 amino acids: CASSPTGQPYEQYF. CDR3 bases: TGTGCCAGCAGCCCTACGGGACAGCCCTACGAGCAGTACTTC.

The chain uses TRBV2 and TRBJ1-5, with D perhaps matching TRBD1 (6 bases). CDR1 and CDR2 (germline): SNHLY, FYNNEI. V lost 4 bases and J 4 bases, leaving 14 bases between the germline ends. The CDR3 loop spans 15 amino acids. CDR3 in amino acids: CASSVGTNRNQPQHF. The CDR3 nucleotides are TGTGCCAGCAGTGTCGGGACAAATAGGAATCAGCCCCAGCATTTT.